Sequencing of this T cell receptor (beta chain) was carried out in a study of cytomegalovirus exposure and HLA in healthy donors. Study findings and constraints: Only CMV serostatus was available as immune exposure information. Analysis was performed later, and it showed HLA-associated TCR beta chains to be more clonally expanded than equally common others. Highly shared variants forming one cluster were likely a sequencing artifact.

In the case of this clone: The antigen remains undetermined.

PCR used 60 Vbeta primers and 13 Jbeta primers. The table came from immunoSEQ multiplex PCR; TCRdb's copy has only in-frame clones and leaves some out. The data hold 150,000 to 200,000 clones, with approximately 85% observed a single time. Trimming removed 5 bases from V and 6 bases from J; junction bases left unmatched: 0. Germline CDR1 and CDR2: LNHDA and SQIVND (reference sequence). CDR3 length: 13 residues. This clonotype originated in a man aged 18 to 30 in good health and CMV-seronegative. The chain couples TRBV19 to TRBJ1-6; TRBD1 matches at 8 bases. Sequences were obtained from PBMCs. The chain's CDR3 is CASSGQGNSPLHF. Here the CDR3 DNA reads TGTGCCAGTAGTGGACAGGGTAATTCACCCCTCCACTTT. The full variable domain, with the rest looked up from reference TRBV19 and TRBJ1-6, is DGGITQSPKYLFRKEGQNVTLSCEQNLNHDAMYWYRQDPGQGLRLIYYSQIVNDFQKGDIAEGYSVSREKKESFPLTVTSAQKNPTAFYLCASSGQGNSPLHFGNGTRLTVT.